These T cell receptor beta chains were read from a single sample in a study. In TCRdb, the RT-PCR reads were re-called with MiXCR into one record per CDR3 protein. The sample has about 680,000 distinct CDR3 sequences, more than 13% seen once. The sequenced sample was memory CD4+ T cells from blood. The receptors derive from a female donor in good health, serving as a healthy control. The conserved cysteine and the conserved F or W are not part of the CDR3 here.

J,length,V,CDR3
TRBJ2-7,11,TRBV7-8,ASSFAQSYEQY
TRBJ2-5,13,TRBV9,ASSVWGSGGETQY
TRBJ1-1,12,TRBV7-9,ASGRQGGSTEAF
TRBJ2-7,10,TRBV6-5,ASSGNSYEQY
TRBJ1-4,13,TRBV5-4,ASSNQGAGNEKLF
TRBJ1-4,14,TRBV7-2,ASSYPLGLANEKLF
TRBJ2-1,13,TRBV5-5,ASSRDASVGWEQF
TRBJ2-1,13,TRBV6-5,ASKASGNSYNEQF
TRBJ2-1,11,TRBV3-1,ASSRRDNNEQF
TRBJ1-5,10,TRBV28,ASTPTDQPQH
TRBJ1-1,12,TRBV7-2,ASSLGPGPGEAF
TRBJ2-7,13,TRBV6-5,ASSETTGGGYEQY
TRBJ1-3,14,TRBV5-1,ASSLGVGGPGNTIY
TRBJ2-1,13,TRBV20-1,SALSRGSLSNEQF
TRBJ2-2,14,TRBV12-3/TRBV12-4,ASSIYSGSKTGELF
TRBJ1-1,12,TRBV12-3/TRBV12-4,ASSLRGGITEAF
TRBJ2-5,13,TRBV20-1,SARDRALVAETQY
TRBJ2-5,14,TRBV7-2,ASSLVQGQSWETQY
TRBJ2-5,11,TRBV5-1,ASSGGPGETQY
TRBJ2-7,11,TRBV6-6,ASSYPGTSDQY
TRBJ1-5,11,TRBV20-1,SSREWSNQPQH
TRBJ1-1,12,TRBV5-1,ASSLQGTNTEAF
TRBJ2-2,16,TRBV7-2,ASSLGLPGTSGSGELF
TRBJ2-1,13,TRBV7-3,ASSLTRTSTKEQF